There are a few counts of the clone carrying this T cell receptor (beta chain). Its cognate antigen is unknown. The sample belongs to a study of cytomegalovirus exposure and HLA in healthy donors. Overall study results and limits: Analysis was carried out at a later point, and it linked a missense DCLRE1C variant to TCR beta V- and J-gene trimming. One cluster of highly shared sequence variants probably arose as a sequencing artifact. Among CMV-associated TCR beta chains, most appeared HLA-restricted in a later analysis. The study found most TCR sequences rare, yet found some public TCRs in many donors.

The germline CDR1 and CDR2 sequences are SGHNT and YENEEA. This CDR3 spans 15 amino acids. The V and J ends lost 3 bases and 8 bases, in that order; junction bases with no gene match: 7. With 60 Vbeta and 13 Jbeta primers, the PCR was carried out. Measured with immunoSEQ multiplex PCR; TCRdb has only the in-frame clones, and not every one. The top ten clones hold 1.5% to 2% of a sample with 140,000 to 150,000 clones, approximately 83% of them seen once. The chain combines TRBV11-3 with TRBJ2-1, with TRBD2 matching over 10 bases. The receptor's source is a woman in her thirties or forties in good health and CMV-seronegative. Sequenced: PBMCs. DNA for the CDR3: TGTGCCAGCAGCTTTTCCAGCGGGAGGGCATATGAGCAGTTCTTC. Protein sequence: CASSFSSGRAYEQFF. The full variable domain, in which reference TRBV11-3 and TRBJ2-1 provide the parts outside the CDR3, is EAGVVQSPRYKIIEKKQPVAFWCNPISGHNTLYWYLQNLGQGPELLIRYENEEAVDDSQLPKDRFSAERLKGVDSTLKIQPAELGDSAVYLCASSFSSGRAYEQFFGPGTRLTVL.